A single sample gave rise to the 6 T cell receptor beta chains below, sequenced in a study of T cells in Graves' hyperthyroidism and ophthalmopathy. The source material, RNA transcripts, was used to amplify TCR beta CDR3 regions. Initially, a first-round RT-PCR of the TCR CDR3 employed the HTBI primer set. TCRdb redid the calling of the multiplex PCR reads with MiXCR, one entry per CDR3 protein. This table has about 320,000 distinct CDR3 sequences, roughly 17% appearing once. The sample comprised blood. These receptors were collected from a man aged 25 to 45 with Graves' hyperthyroidism.

This clonotype has a handful of counts. The chain links TRBV6-2 or TRBV6-3 to TRBJ2-3, with D tentatively TRBD1 or TRBD2 (5 bases each). The germline gives CDR1 MNHEY, CDR2 SVGEGT. The ends were cut back, 7 bases at V and 7 bases at J, with 15 bases in the middle. The CDR3 spans 13 residues. The CDR3: CASTRGPMYTQYF. The CDR3 coding sequence is TGTGCCAGCACGAGGGGACCGATGTATACGCAGTATTTT.

The chain has TRBV27 and TRBJ1-6, with unresolved D. V lost 2 bases, J lost 8 bases, and 13 bases lay in between. The CDR3 sequence is 15 residues long. Per the germline V gene, CDR1 is MNHEY and CDR2 is SMNVEV (reference sequence). The CDR3 sequence is CASSLGWKVDSPLHF. CDR3 in DNA: TGTGCCAGCAGTTTAGGCTGGAAGGTGGATTCACCCCTCCACTTT.

This chain joins TRBV4-1 and TRBJ2-1; D possibly corresponds to TRBD2 (6 bases). The CDR3 runs to 16 residues. V lost 6 bases to trimming and J lost 0 bases, with 15 bases between them. The germline gives CDR1 MGHRA, CDR2 YSYEKL. The CDR3 DNA is TGCGCCAGCAGTCCCCTAGCGCTTAGCTCCTACAATGAGCAGTTCTTC. Its protein is CASSPLALSSYNEQFF.

This clonotype was seen only a few times. CDR3 DNA: TGTGCCTGGAGTCCCGGGCCCCGGGCCCTCCACTTT. This gives the protein CAWSPGPRALHF. This chain connects TRBV30 to TRBJ1-6; unclear D gene. Germline CDR1 GTSNPN, CDR2 SVGIG (reference sequence). This CDR3 is built from 12 residues. Deletions cut 2 bases from V and 14 bases from J, with 13 bases between.

This clonotype was seen repeatedly, ten times or more. The J gene is TRBJ2-3, the V gene TRBV11-3; 12 bases match TRBD2. Per germline, CDR1 SGHNT and CDR2 YENEEA. V was pared by 1 base and J by 6 bases, with 2 bases of the junction left unmatched. CDR3 length: 15 amino acids. The CDR3 region has the DNA TGTGCCAGCAGCTTAGGACTAGCGGGAGCTGATACGCAGTATTTT. Its translation is CASSLGLAGADTQYF.

This clonotype was observed a few times. One junction end disagrees with the germline gene, perhaps due to a read error. The chain joins TRBV30 to TRBJ2-7, with a tentative D call TRBD1 (6 bases). The CDR3 totals 12 residues. The V gene's germline CDR1 is GTSNPN and CDR2 SVGIG (reference sequence). The CDR3 sequence: CASSRGWYGQYF. Written as DNA, the CDR3 is TGTGCCTCGAGCAGGGGATGGTACGGGCAGTACTTC.